This is a list of T cell receptor beta chains from one sample in a study of blood T cell repertoires in COVID-19. Libraries were prepared by immunoSEQ multiplex PCR; TCRdb keeps only in-frame clonotypes and omits some of them. This sample has 200,000 to 250,000 clones; roughly nine tenths occur once, and the top ten carry 3.1%. Material for sequencing was PBMCs or T cells enriched from blood (not recorded which). The receptor set was obtained from a woman aged 45-65 years in a cohort exposed to, infected with or recovered from COVID-19 (not recorded which). Both conserved end residues are part of each CDR3. The order of the fields is CDR3 DNA, CDR3 protein, V gene, J gene, clone size, D gene. The D gene is left open where the match is weak. Clone size is given for some rows only: seen once, a few or many times, or a class if the clone is expanded.

DNA: TGTGCCAGCAGCTTCCCAATGGGGCGGCAAACTGAAGCTTTCTTT; CDR3: CASSFPMGRQTEAFF; V: TRBV7-9; J: TRBJ1-1; size: NA; D: NA
DNA: TGTGCCAGCAGCTTAGGCAGGAACAATGAGCAGTTCTTC; CDR3: CASSLGRNNEQFF; V: TRBV7-2; J: TRBJ2-1; size: NA; D: NA
DNA: TGCGCCAGCAGCCAGGGGCGGGGCAGACTCTACGAGCAGTACTTC; CDR3: CASSQGRGRLYEQYF; V: TRBV4-3; J: TRBJ2-7; size: NA; D: NA
DNA: TGTGCCAGCAGCTTAGACCTAAGGGGGGGCTATGGCTACACCTTC; CDR3: CASSLDLRGGYGYTF; V: TRBV7-2; J: TRBJ1-2; size: NA; D: NA
DNA: TGCAGCGTACCAGAGGGCAGGGGTTGGGCTGGCTACACCTTC; CDR3: CSVPEGRGWAGYTF; V: TRBV29-1; J: TRBJ1-2; size: NA; D: NA
DNA: TGTGCCATCAGCCGGACAGGGGACATGAACACTGAAGCTTTCTTT; CDR3: CAISRTGDMNTEAFF; V: TRBV10-3; J: TRBJ1-1; size: once; D: TRBD1
DNA: TGCGCCAGCAGCCAACAGACAGGGTCCAACTATGGCTACACCTTC; CDR3: CASSQQTGSNYGYTF; V: TRBV4-1; J: TRBJ1-2; size: few; D: TRBD1
DNA: TGTGCCAGTAGAAACCGGGACAGCGATCTTTACAATGAGCAGTTCTTC; CDR3: CASRNRDSDLYNEQFF; V: TRBV19; J: TRBJ2-1; size: NA; D: TRBD1
DNA: TGCGCCAGCAGCTTCGACGCTAGACCTGGAAACACCATATATTTT; CDR3: CASSFDARPGNTIYF; V: TRBV5-1; J: TRBJ1-3; size: NA; D: NA
DNA: TGTGCCAGCAGCTTGGGCCAGGCTACCTTAACAAACATTCAGTACTTC; CDR3: CASSLGQATLTNIQYF; V: TRBV5-5; J: TRBJ2-4; size: NA; D: NA
DNA: TGCAGCGTTGGGGGCGGGGAACTTGGCACAGATACGCAGTATTTT; CDR3: CSVGGGELGTDTQYF; V: TRBV29-1; J: TRBJ2-3; size: once; D: NA
DNA: TGTGCCAGCAGCCCGCGGACAGGCGTGAATTCACCCCTCCACTTT; CDR3: CASSPRTGVNSPLHF; V: TRBV6-5; J: TRBJ1-6; size: few; D: TRBD1
DNA: TGTGCCAGCAGTTCAGGGGGCAGTTTGAATGAGCAGTTCTTC; CDR3: CASSSGGSLNEQFF; V: TRBV28; J: TRBJ2-1; size: NA; D: TRBD1
DNA: TGTGCCAGCAGCTCAAAAGGACTCGAGCAGTACTTC; CDR3: CASSSKGLEQYF; V: TRBV7-2; J: TRBJ2-7; size: NA; D: NA
DNA: TGTGCCAGTAGGCAGACAGGGGGCGCGGGAGGCTACACCTTC; CDR3: CASRQTGGAGGYTF; V: TRBV19; J: TRBJ1-2; size: NA; D: TRBD1
DNA: TGTGCCAGCAGCCAAGATCCAGCGGAGACCCAGTACTTC; CDR3: CASSQDPAETQYF; V: TRBV14; J: TRBJ2-5; size: NA; D: NA
DNA: TGTGCCAGCAGCGTAGCAGGGAAGAACACCGGGGAGCTGTTTTTT; CDR3: CASSVAGKNTGELFF; V: TRBV9; J: TRBJ2-2; size: NA; D: NA
DNA: TGCGCCAGCAGCTTGTGGGACAGCCAAGAGACCCAGTACTTC; CDR3: CASSLWDSQETQYF; V: TRBV5-1; J: TRBJ2-5; size: NA; D: TRBD1